What follows describes a single T cell receptor (beta chain). This clone was observed once. The clone's antigen remains unknown. The sample holds no much larger clone one base away, and base qualities are not on file. The donors were healthy, HIV-negative adults who had no recently reported acute infections or vaccinations. Every donor was a Caucasian adult living in Nashville, Tennessee, USA. CD4+ T cells were enriched by magnetic negative selection; naive cells were then positively selected on CD45RA, and the negative fraction formed the memory subset. After blood collection by leukapheresis, PBMCs were isolated using Ficoll-Histopaque density gradient centrifugation and then cryopreserved in the vapor phase of liquid nitrogen. Analytical flow cytometry was used to check the purity and quantity of every magnetically sorted T cell population. Genomic DNA was isolated from every sorted fraction and measured by UV absorbance on a Nanodrop 2000c.

The record originates from a study of shared clonotypes between healthy human individuals (TCRdb year 2020). Study-level background: The cohort included three men and a couple of women between 18 and 49 years of age. To increase sequencing depth and limit assay-specific biases, TCR repertoire library preparation and sequencing were carried out by different laboratories using diverse techniques. For each donor, CD4 naive and CD4 memory were each given three plates, CD8 naive was given two plates, and CD8 memory was given one plate. Between about 0.9 and 9 billion PBMCs per donor were obtained by leukapheresis. To estimate repertoire size and how much clonotype sharing occurs between individuals, the study deeply sequenced the blood TCR repertoires of 4 to 6 healthy adults. What the authors observed across the whole study: Higher generation probabilities were observed for clonotypes shared by all four sorted-subset donors than for non-shared clonotypes. Rarefaction of sorted-subset datasets indicated incomplete sequencing despite the large sequencing depth. Larger estimated clonotype richness was generally found for naive subsets than for memory subsets. The small number of donors limited the genetic and exposure-history diversity represented. When four donors were compared, the shared fraction of clonotypes was about 5% for naive CD4, approximately 3.3% for naive CD8, 2% to 2.5% for memory CD4, and 0.35% to 0.4% for memory CD8. Sampling was restricted to blood, and TCR repertoires in tissue are likely to differ from TCR repertoires in blood. Pairwise subsampling indicated that sequencing depth was expected to affect the degree of clonotype sharing among donors.

The cysteine opens and the phenylalanine closes a CDR3 of 14 amino acids. CDR3 DNA only is kept here, 42 bases in frame from base 1. V loses 2 bases, J loses 1 base, and the germline ends lie 9 bases apart. Per the germline V gene (reference sequence), LNHNV is the CDR1 and YYDKDF is the CDR2. TCR CDR3 regions were amplified from genomic DNA by multiplex PCR using the deep immunoSEQ assay. Extracted genomic DNA from each cell subset was spread evenly across all wells of several immunoSEQ 96-well plates, with each plate serving as a replicate. Each replicate PCR for sorted subsets received roughly 0.2 ug genomic DNA, equal to tens of thousands of T cell genomes. Purified libraries were quantified with a Qubit 3.0 fluorometer, sized on a Bioanalyzer 2100, and re-quantified with the KAPA Library Quantification kit. Every immunoSEQ 96-well plate was sequenced on a dedicated single-read 150-cycle Illumina NextSeq 550 flow cell. The authors' analysis ran thus. The immunoSEQ output contained only junctional sequences without quality scores, so filtering could not match that applied to full-length reads. Sequences were annotated with PyIR, a Python wrapper for IgBLAST v1.9, and V/J genes and CDR3 were assigned using IMGT germline references. Reads were removed for weak V/J assignments (E-value above 1e-6), missing CDR3, stop codons, out-of-frame junctions, or ambiguous translated residues. V3J clonotypes were defined as sequences sharing the same inferred V gene, J gene, and CDR3 amino acid sequence. The percentage overlap between two repertoires was calculated by dividing the number of shared unique clonotypes by the size of the smaller repertoire. Three approaches were used to assess repertoire richness: RTK rarefaction, the Chao1 estimator, and Recon v2.1 estimates of unobserved clonotypes. Generation probabilities were computed with OLGA for all TCRbeta clonotypes obtained by the gDNA method from a handful of donors. The clones in this table, taken by TCRdb from immuneACCESS, are in-frame only. Not every clone is retained; where verified, under half of the shortfall comes from an unresolved V gene, and the cause of the rest is unknown. The DNA gave D and trimming, while V, J and clone size come from that table. The sample table holds 2 million to 2.5 million clones, of which more than 80% were seen once. The top ten hold 0.39% of the sample.

The sequence is built from TRBV15 and TRBJ2-7; the D assignment is uncertain and may be TRBD1 or TRBD2, with 5 bases supporting each. Specimen: naive CD4+ T cells from PBMCs. The cell subset or site label of this sample denotes: CD45RA+ positively selected. This receptor was identified in a man between 18 and 35 years old in good health. Some clones in this sample may be carry-over from other donors' samples. The CDR3 region reads CATSRRDGSYEQYF. The DNA sequence is as follows: TGTGCCACCAGCAGACGGGACGGGTCCTACGAGCAGTACTTC.